This T cell receptor (beta chain) was sequenced during a study of yellow fever vaccine responses in identical twins. About this clonotype: Its antigen is not known.

With 0 bases removed from V and 6 bases from J, the gap between germline ends came to 18 bases. The CDR3 runs to 16 residues. Germline CDR1 reads MNHEY; CDR2 reads SVGAGI. Each CDR3 protein gets one entry after TCRdb re-called the RT-PCR reads with MiXCR. In the table there are 2,000 or so distinct CDR3 sequences, around nine tenths of which are singletons. Study findings and constraints: Twins reportedly had a vaccine T cell response that seemed partly convergent, partly personalized.

The V gene is TRBV6-5, the J gene TRBJ2-7; D might be TRBD2 (7 bases). The source material was T cells from blood (PBMCs), unsorted or a sorted subset (not recorded which), sampled before or after yellow fever vaccination (not recorded which). This receptor was identified in a woman aged 18-29 years who received the yellow fever vaccine. CDR3 loop: CASSYSGGGAQGEQYF. Written as DNA, the CDR3 is TGTGCCAGCAGTTACTCGGGAGGGGGGGCCCAGGGCGAGCAGTACTTC.